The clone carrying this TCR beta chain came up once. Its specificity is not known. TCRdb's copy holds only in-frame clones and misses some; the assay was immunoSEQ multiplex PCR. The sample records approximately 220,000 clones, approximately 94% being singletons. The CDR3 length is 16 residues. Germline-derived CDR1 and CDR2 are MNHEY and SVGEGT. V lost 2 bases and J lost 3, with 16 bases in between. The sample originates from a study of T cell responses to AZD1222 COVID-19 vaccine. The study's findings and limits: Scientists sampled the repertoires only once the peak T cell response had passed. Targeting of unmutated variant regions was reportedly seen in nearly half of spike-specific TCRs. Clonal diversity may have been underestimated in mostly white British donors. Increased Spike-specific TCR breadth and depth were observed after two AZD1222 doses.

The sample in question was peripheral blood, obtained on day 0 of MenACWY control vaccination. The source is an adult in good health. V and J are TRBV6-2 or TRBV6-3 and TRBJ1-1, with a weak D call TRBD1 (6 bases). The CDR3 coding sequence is TGTGCCAGCAGTTACAATCCCAGGGGTCGGGACACTGAAGCTTTCTTT. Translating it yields CASSYNPRGRDTEAFF.